This TCR beta chain is from a study of cytotoxic CD8 clonotypes in ibrutinib-treated CLL. Across the study: Investigators reported around 25 partial and 2 complete responses; after median roughly 70 months, about 15 patients remained remitted and approximately twelve progressed. Productive templates per sample averaged roughly 250,000; productive rearrangements, 80,000 to 95,000.

Note on this clone: Its target is unknown.

The CDR3 covers 16 residues. Trimming left V 0 bases short and J 3 bases short, with 16 bases between. Looked up from germline, CDR1 is SGHRS and CDR2 is YFSETQ. Whole-study results and caveats: Under therapy, public clonotypes either contracted or stayed stable, and they were uncommon.

The targeted sequencing depth was 1 in 200,000 to 1 in 1 million T cells. The repertoire was sequenced with immunoSEQ multiplex PCR; TCRdb's copy has only in-frame clones and lacks some. Found here are 15,000 to 20,000 clones, 65% to 85% of them singletons; the top ten hold about 6%. The TCR originated in a human donor with chronic lymphocytic leukemia. The chain employs TRBV5-1 and TRBJ2-7; D might be TRBD1 or TRBD2, each matching 5 bases. Sequencing used PBMCs, obtained before ibrutinib treatment. CDR3 region: CASSLVGTGFFYEQYF. CDR3 nucleotide sequence: TGCGCCAGCAGCTTGGTTGGGACCGGGTTTTTCTACGAGCAGTACTTC. Complete variable domain (other parts from reference TRBV5-1 and TRBJ2-7): KAGVTQTPRYLIKTRGQQVTLSCSPISGHRSVSWYQQTPGQGLQFLFEYFSETQRNKGNFPGRFSGRQFSNSRSEMNVSTLELGDSALYLCASSLVGTGFFYEQYFGPGTRLTVT.